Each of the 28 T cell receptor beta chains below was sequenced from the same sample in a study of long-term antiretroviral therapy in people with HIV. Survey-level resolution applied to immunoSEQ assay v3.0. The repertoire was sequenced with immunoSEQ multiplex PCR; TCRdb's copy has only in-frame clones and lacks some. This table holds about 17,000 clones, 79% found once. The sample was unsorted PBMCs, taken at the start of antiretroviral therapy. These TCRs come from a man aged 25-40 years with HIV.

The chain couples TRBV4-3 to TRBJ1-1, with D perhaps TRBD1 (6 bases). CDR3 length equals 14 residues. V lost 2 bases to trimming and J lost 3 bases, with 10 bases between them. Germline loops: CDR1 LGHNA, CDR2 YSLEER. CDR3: CASSQQGSDTEAFF. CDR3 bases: TGCGCCAGCAGCCAACAGGGGTCGGACACTGAAGCTTTCTTT.

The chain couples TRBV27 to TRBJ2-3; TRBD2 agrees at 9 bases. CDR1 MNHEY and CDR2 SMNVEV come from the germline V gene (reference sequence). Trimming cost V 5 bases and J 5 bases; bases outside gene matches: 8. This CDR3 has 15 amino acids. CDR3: CASSGREGPQDTQYF. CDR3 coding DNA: TGTGCCAGCAGTGGGCGGGAGGGACCACAAGATACGCAGTATTTT.

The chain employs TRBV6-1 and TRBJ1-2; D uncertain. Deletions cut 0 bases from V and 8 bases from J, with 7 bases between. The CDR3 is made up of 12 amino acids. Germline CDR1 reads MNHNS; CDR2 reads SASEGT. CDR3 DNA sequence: TGTGCCAGCAGTGAAGCGGGCTGGGGCTACACCTTC. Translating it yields CASSEAGWGYTF.

DNA for the CDR3: TGTGCCAGTAGTATCGACCTGAACACTGAAGCTTTCTTT. Amino acids: CASSIDLNTEAFF. V and J are TRBV19 and TRBJ1-1, with D hard to call. Trimming removed 3 bases from V and 0 bases from J, with 5 bases in between. Germline CDR1 LNHDA, CDR2 SQIVND (reference sequence). The CDR3 loop spans 13 amino acids.

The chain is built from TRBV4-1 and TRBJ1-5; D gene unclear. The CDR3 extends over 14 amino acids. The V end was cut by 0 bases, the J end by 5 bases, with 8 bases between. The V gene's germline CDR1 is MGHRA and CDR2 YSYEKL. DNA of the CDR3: TGCGCCAGCAGCCAAGATAACATGTATCAGCCCCAGCATTTT. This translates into CASSQDNMYQPQHF.

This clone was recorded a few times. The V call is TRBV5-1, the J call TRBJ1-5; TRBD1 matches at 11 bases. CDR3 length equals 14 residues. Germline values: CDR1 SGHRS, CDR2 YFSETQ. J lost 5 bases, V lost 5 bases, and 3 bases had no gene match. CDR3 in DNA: TGCGCCAGCAGTCAGGGACAGGGGGATCAGCCCCAGCATTTT. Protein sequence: CASSQGQGDQPQHF.

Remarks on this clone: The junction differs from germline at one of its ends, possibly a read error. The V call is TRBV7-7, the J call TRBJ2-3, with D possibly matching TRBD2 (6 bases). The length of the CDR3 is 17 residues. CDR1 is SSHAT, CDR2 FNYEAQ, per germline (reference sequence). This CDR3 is CASSLSSGTGGTDTQYF. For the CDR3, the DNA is TGTGCTAGCAGCCTAAGTTCCGGGACGGGGGGCACAGATACGCAGTATTTT.

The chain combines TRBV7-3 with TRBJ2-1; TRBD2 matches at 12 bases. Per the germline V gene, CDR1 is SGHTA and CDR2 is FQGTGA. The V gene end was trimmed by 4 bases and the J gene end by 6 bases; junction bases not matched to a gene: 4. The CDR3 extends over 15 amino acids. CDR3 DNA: TGTGCCAGCAGCTCTAGCGGGGGGGCCGGCAATGAGCAGTTCTTC. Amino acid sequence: CASSSSGGAGNEQFF.

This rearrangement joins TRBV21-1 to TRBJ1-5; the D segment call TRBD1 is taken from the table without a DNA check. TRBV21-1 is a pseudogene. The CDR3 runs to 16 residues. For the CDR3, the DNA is TGTGCCAGCAGGGTAGGAGGACAGACCCCACGGCAGCCCCAGCATTTT. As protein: CASRVGGQTPRQPQHF.

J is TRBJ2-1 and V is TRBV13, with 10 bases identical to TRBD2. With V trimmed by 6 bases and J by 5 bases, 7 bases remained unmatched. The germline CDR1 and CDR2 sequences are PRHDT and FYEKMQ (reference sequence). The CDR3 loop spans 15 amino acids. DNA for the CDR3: TGTGCCAGCAGTATTGAGCGGGGGGGAGACAATGAGCAGTTCTTC. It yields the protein CASSIERGGDNEQFF.

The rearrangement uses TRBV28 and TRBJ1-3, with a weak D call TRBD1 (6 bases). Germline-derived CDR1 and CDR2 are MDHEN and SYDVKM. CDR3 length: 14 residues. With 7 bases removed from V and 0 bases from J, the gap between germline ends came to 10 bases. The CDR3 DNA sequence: TGTGCCAGCACGAGACAGGACTCTGGAAACACCATATATTTT. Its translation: CASTRQDSGNTIYF.

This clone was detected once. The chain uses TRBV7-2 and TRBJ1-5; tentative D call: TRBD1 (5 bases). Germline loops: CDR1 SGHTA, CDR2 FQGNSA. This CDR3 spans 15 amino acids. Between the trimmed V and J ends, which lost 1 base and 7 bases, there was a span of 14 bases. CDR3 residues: CASSLGRLRQQPQHF. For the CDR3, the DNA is TGTGCCAGCAGCTTAGGCCGACTCAGACAGCAGCCCCAGCATTTT.

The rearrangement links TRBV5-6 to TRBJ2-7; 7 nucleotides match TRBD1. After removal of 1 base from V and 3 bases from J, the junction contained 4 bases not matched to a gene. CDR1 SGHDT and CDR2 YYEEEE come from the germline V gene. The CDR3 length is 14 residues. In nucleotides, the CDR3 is TGTGCCAGCAGCTTGACAGGGGCCCTCTACGAGCAGTACTTC. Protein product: CASSLTGALYEQYF.

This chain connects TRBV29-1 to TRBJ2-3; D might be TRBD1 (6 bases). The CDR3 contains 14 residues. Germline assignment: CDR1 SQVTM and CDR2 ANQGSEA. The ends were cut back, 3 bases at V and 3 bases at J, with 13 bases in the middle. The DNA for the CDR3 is TGCAGCGTTGAGGGGGCACCGAGGACAGATACGCAGTATTTT. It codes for CSVEGAPRTDTQYF.

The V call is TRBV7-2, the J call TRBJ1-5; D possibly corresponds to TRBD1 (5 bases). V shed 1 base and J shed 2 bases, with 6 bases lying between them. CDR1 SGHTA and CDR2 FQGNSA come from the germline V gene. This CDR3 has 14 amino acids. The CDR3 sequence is CASSLGGGNQPQHF. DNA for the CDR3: TGTGCCAGCAGCTTAGGAGGGGGCAATCAGCCCCAGCATTTT.

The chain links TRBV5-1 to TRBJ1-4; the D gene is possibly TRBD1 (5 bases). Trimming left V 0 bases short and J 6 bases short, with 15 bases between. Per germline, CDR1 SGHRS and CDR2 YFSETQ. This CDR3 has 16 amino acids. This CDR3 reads CASSLEGGRAHEKLFF. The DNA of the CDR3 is TGCGCCAGCAGCTTGGAGGGCGGCAGGGCTCATGAAAAACTGTTTTTT. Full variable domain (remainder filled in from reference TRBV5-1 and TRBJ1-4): KAGVTQTPRYLIKTRGQQVTLSCSPISGHRSVSWYQQTPGQGLQFLFEYFSETQRNKGNFPGRFSGRQFSNSRSEMNVSTLELGDSALYLCASSLEGGRAHEKLFFGSGTQLSVL.

The CDR3 reads CASTPKCHEAKNIQYF. Here the CDR3 DNA reads TGCGCCAGCACTCCCAAATGCCACGAAGCCAAAAACATTCAGTACTTC. This sequence joins TRBV23-1 and TRBJ2-4; D gene uncertain. TRBV23-1 is an open reading frame whose function is uncertain. The CDR3 sequence is 16 residues long. Trimming shortened V by 7 bases and J by 0 bases, and 16 bases separated the two germline ends.

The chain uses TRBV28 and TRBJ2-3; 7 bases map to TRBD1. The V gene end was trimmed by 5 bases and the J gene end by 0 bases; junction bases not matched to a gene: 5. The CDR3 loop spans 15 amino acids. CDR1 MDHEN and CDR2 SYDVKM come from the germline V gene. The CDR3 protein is CASSEVTGSTDTQYF. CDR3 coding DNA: TGTGCCAGCAGTGAAGTGACAGGGAGCACAGATACGCAGTATTTT.

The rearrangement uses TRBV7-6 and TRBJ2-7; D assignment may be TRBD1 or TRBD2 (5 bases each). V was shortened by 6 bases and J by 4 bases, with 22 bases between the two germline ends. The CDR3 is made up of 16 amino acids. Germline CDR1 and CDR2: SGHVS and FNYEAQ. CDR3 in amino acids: CASRPSMGPSLYEQYF. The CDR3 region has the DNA TGTGCCAGCAGGCCTTCAATGGGACCATCCCTTTACGAGCAGTACTTC. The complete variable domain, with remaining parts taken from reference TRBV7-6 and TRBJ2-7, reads GAGVSQSPRYKVTKRGQDVALRCDPISGHVSLYWYRQALGQGPEFLTYFNYEAQQDKSGLPNDRFSAERPEGSISTLTIQRTEQRDSAMYRCASRPSMGPSLYEQYFGPGTRLTVT.

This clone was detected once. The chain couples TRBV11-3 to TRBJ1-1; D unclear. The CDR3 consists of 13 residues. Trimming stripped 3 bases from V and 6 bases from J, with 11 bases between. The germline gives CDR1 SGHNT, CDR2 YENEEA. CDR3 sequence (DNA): TGTGCCAGCAGCTTCGTTAGAGGGTCTGAAGCTTTCTTT. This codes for CASSFVRGSEAFF.

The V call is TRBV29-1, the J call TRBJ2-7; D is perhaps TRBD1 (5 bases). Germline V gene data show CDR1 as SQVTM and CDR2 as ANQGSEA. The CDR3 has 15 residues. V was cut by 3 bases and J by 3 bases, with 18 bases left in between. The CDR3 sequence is CSVEIDGRANYEQYF. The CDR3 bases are TGCAGCGTTGAGATCGATGGCAGGGCCAACTACGAGCAGTACTTC.

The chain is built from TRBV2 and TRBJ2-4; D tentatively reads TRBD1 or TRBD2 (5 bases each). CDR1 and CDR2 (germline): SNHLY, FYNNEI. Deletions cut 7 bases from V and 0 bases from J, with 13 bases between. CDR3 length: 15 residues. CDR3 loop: CASTWGTLAKNIQYF. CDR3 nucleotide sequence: TGTGCCAGCACCTGGGGGACCCTAGCCAAAAACATTCAGTACTTC.

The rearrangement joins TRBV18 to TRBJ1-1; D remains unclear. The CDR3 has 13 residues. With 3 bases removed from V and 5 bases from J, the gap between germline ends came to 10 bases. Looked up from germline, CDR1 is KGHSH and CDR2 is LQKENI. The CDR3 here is CASSPLGKTEAFF. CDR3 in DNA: TGTGCCAGCTCACCTCTGGGAAAAACTGAAGCTTTCTTT.

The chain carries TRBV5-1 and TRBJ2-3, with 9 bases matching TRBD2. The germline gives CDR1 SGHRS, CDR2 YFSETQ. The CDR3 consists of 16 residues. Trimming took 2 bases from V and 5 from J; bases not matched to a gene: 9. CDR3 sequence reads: CASSLQGGGAEDTQYF. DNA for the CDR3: TGCGCCAGCAGCTTACAGGGCGGGGGGGCCGAAGATACGCAGTATTTT.

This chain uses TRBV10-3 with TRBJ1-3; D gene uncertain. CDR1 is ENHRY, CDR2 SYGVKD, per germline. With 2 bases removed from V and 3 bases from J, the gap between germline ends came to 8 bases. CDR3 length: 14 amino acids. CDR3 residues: CAISERADGNTIYF. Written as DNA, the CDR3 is TGTGCCATCAGTGAGAGGGCGGATGGAAACACCATATATTTT.

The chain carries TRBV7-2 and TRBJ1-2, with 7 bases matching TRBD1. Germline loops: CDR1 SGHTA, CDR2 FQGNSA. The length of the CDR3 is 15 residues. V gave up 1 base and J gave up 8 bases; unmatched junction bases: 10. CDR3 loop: CASSLGGGTVGGYTF. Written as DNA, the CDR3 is TGTGCCAGCAGCTTAGGCGGGGGGACAGTGGGGGGCTACACCTTC.

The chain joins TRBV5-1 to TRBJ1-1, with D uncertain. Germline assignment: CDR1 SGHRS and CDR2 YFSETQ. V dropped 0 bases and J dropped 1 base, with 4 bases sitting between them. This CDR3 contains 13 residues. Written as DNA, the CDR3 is TGCGCCAGCAGCTTGGGGGGGAACACTGAAGCTTTCTTT. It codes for CASSLGGNTEAFF. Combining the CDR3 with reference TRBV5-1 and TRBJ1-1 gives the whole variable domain KAGVTQTPRYLIKTRGQQVTLSCSPISGHRSVSWYQQTPGQGLQFLFEYFSETQRNKGNFPGRFSGRQFSNSRSEMNVSTLELGDSALYLCASSLGGNTEAFFGQGTRLTVV.

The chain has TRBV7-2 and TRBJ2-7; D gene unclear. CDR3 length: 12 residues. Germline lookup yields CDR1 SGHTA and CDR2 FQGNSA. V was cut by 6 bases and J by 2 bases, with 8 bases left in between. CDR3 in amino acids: CASSVATYEQYF. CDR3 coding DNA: TGTGCCAGCAGTGTTGCTACCTACGAGCAGTACTTC.